This T cell receptor (beta chain) was found in a study of shared clonotypes between healthy human individuals (dated by TCRdb to 2020 to 2022). Background for the entire study: The cohort included three men and a couple of women between 18 and 49 years of age. To increase sequencing depth and limit assay-specific biases, different laboratories used diverse techniques to prepare libraries and sequence TCR repertoires. For each donor, three plates each were used for CD4 naive and CD4 memory, two plates were used for CD8 naive, and one plate was used for CD8 memory. Blood TCR repertoires of 5 or 6 healthy adults were deeply sequenced to estimate repertoire size and the extent of clonotype sharing between individuals. Per donor, leukapheresis produced somewhere between about 0.8 and 9 billion PBMCs. Paper-wide results and their limitations: Sampling was restricted to blood, and TCR repertoires in tissue are likely to differ from TCR repertoires in blood. Naive subsets generally had larger estimated clonotype richness than memory subsets. About 5% of naive CD4, 3% to 3.5% of naive CD8, around 2.3% of memory CD4, and around 0.4% of memory CD8 clonotypes were shared across a handful of donors. Even with the large sequencing depth, rarefaction of the sorted-subset datasets indicated that sequencing was incomplete. Compared with non-shared clonotypes, the clonotypes found in all four sorted-subset donors had higher generation probabilities. Based on pairwise subsampling, the degree of clonotype sharing among donors was expected to be affected by sequencing depth. The genetic and exposure-history diversity represented was limited by the small number of donors.

For the CD8 naive samples, CD45RO-negative cells were positively selected for CCR7, yielding a CD45RA+CCR7+ population from which TemRA cells were excluded. Donors were healthy HIV-negative adults with no recently reported acute infections or vaccinations. Every donor was a Caucasian adult residing in Nashville, Tennessee, USA. After blood collection by leukapheresis, PBMCs were isolated using Ficoll-Histopaque density gradient centrifugation and then cryopreserved in the vapor phase of liquid nitrogen. Purity and quantity of every magnetically sorted T cell population were checked by analytical flow cytometry. From each sorted fraction, genomic DNA was isolated and quantified by UV absorbance on a Nanodrop 2000c. Turning to this clone: Its antigen target is currently unknown. Nothing much larger sits one base from this clone, and base qualities are not available.

The CDR3 runs 13 residues from the cysteine to the phenylalanine. Only the CDR3 part of the read is kept: 39 bases, read in frame from the first base. Trimming at the junction amounts to 2 bases on V and 2 bases on J, and the germline ends lie 7 bases apart. CDR1 and CDR2 (SGHKS, YYEKEE) derive from the germline V gene (reference sequence). Using the deep immunoSEQ assay, TCR CDR3 regions were amplified from genomic DNA by multiplex PCR. Extracted genomic DNA from each cell subset was distributed evenly across all wells of several immunoSEQ 96-well plates, and each plate was treated as a replicate. For sorted subsets, 200 ng of genomic DNA, equivalent to about 30,000 T cell genomes, went into each replicate PCR. Purified libraries were measured with a Qubit 3.0 fluorometer, size-checked on a Bioanalyzer 2100, and measured again with the KAPA Library Quantification kit. Every immunoSEQ 96-well plate was sequenced on a dedicated single-read 150-cycle Illumina NextSeq 550 flow cell. The source study handled its data this way. Because the immunoSEQ output held only junctional sequences and lacked quality scores, the filtering could not match the filtering applied to full-length reads. Sequences were annotated with PyIR, a Python wrapper for IgBLAST v1.9, and V/J genes and CDR3 were assigned using IMGT germline references. Reads were filtered out if the reads had weak V/J assignments (E-value above 1e-6), no CDR3, stop codons, out-of-frame junctions, or ambiguous translated residues. V3J clonotypes were defined as sequences sharing the same inferred V gene, J gene, and CDR3 amino acid sequence. The percentage overlap between two repertoires was calculated by dividing the number of shared unique clonotypes by the size of the smaller repertoire. Repertoire richness was assessed with RTK rarefaction, the Chao1 estimator, and Recon v2.1 estimates of unobserved clonotypes. OLGA was used to compute generation probabilities for all TCRbeta clonotypes that the gDNA method yielded from several donors. TCRdb mirrors the immuneACCESS table, restricted to in-frame sequences. Some clones are absent from its copies; in checked studies, under half trace to an unresolved V gene, and the reason for the others is unknown. V and J calls and clone size are as listed in that table; D and trimming were resolved from the DNA. The sample table contains around 2,100,000 clones; only one count was recorded for just under 95% of them. The top ten hold around 1.2% of the sample.

The chain is encoded by TRBV5-5 joined to TRBJ1-2; no D gene call is confident. The clonotype originates from a man aged 18 to 30 in good health. Sequencing input: naive CD8+ T cells sorted from blood. Reading the label with the study, this specimen's cell subset or site is: CD45RA+CCR7+. The encoded CDR3 is CASSLVENYGYTF. The sequence in DNA is TGTGCCAGCAGCTTAGTCGAAAACTATGGCTACACCTTC.